The clone carrying this TCR beta chain was observed a single time. The entry originates in a study of siplizumab effects on memory and regulatory T cells. Assays were performed on some 9.2 x 10^4 TCR templates per sample. Here immunoSEQ multiplex PCR was the method, and the copy in TCRdb shows in-frame clones only, minus some. The profile shows about 100,000 clones, roughly 94% of them singletons. The CDR3 has 14 residues. Trimming removed 7 bases from V and 4 bases from J; junction bases left unmatched: 12. Germline values: CDR1 SQVTM, CDR2 ANQGSEA. The sequence was obtained from a human donor in good health. The chain employs TRBV29-1 and TRBJ1-1, with TRBD1 matching over 7 bases. Sequencing was performed on non-Treg CD4+ T cells sorted from blood. The CDR3: CSATFRTGSTEAFF. As DNA, the CDR3 is TGCAGCGCCACATTTAGGACAGGTAGCACTGAAGCTTTCTTT.